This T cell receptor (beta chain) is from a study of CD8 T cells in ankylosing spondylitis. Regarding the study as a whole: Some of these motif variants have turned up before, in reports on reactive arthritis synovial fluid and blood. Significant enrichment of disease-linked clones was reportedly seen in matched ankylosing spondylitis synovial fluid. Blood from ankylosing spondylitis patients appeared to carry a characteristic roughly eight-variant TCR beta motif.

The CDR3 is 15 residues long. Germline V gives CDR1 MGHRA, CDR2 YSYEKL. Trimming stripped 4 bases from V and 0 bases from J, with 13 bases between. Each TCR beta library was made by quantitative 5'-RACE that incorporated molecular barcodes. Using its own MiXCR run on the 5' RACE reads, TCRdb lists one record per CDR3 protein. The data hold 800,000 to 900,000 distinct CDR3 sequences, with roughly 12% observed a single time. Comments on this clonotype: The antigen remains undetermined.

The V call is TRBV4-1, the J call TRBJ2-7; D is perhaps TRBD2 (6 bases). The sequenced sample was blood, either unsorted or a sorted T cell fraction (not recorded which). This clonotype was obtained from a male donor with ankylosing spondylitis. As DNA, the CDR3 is TGCGCCAGCAGCCGAGTCCGGGACTCCTCCTACGAGCAGTACTTC. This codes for CASSRVRDSSYEQYF.